The entry below gives a single TCR beta chain sequence along with its context. Its antigen is as yet unknown. This entry is derived from a study of identical twins. TCRdb re-derived calls from the 5' RACE reads in MiXCR, one entry per CDR3 protein. Of 100,000 or so distinct CDR3 sequences detected, 4.5% to 6.5% appear once; the ten largest clones hold approximately 12%. The donors were all healthy and Caucasian. Germline assignment: CDR1 SGHDN and CDR2 FVKESK. This CDR3 spans 15 amino acids. V was clipped by 3 bases and J by 2 bases; unmatched bases: 6. Whole-study findings and limits: Findings depended on cross-sectional statistics rather than tracking the same donors.

The genes are TRBV14 and TRBJ2-5; 7 bases are a match to TRBD1. The origin of this receptor is a woman between 50 and 59 years old in good health. Input material: memory T cells sorted from blood. The CDR3 loop reads CASSQPDRDQETQYF. The CDR3 region has the DNA TGTGCCAGCAGCCAGCCAGACAGGGATCAAGAGACCCAGTACTTC.